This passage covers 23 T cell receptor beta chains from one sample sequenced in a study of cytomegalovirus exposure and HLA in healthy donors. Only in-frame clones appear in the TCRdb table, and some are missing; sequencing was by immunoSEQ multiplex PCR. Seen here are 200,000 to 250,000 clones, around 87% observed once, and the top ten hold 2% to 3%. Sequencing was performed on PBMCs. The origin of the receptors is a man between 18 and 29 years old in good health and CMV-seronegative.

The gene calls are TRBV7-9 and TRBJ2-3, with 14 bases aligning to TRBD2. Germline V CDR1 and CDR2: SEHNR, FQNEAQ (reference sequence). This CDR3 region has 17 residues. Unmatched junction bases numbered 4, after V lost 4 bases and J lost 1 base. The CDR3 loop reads CASSSGLAGERTDTQYF. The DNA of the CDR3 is TGTGCCAGCAGCTCGGGACTAGCGGGAGAACGCACAGATACGCAGTATTTT.

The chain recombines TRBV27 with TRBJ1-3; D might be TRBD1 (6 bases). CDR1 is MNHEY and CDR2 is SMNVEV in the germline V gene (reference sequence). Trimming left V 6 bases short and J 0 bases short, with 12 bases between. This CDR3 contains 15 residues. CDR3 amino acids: CASRPGTFSGNTIYF. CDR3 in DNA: TGTGCCAGCAGACCCGGGACATTCTCTGGAAACACCATATATTTT.

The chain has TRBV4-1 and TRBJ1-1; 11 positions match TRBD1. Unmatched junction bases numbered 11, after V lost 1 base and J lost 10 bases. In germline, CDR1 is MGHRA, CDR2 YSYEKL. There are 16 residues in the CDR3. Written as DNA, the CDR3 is TGCGCCAGCAGCCAAGGTCTCGGACAGGGGGCCTTGAGAGCTTTCTTT. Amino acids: CASSQGLGQGALRAFF.

CDR3 sequence (DNA): TGTGCCAGCAGCCCGGGATCCCAAGAGACCCAGTACTTC. It encodes CASSPGSQETQYF. The rearrangement joins TRBV5-6 to TRBJ2-5; D possibly corresponds to TRBD2 (5 bases). The germline CDR1 and CDR2 sequences are SGHDT and YYEEEE. The CDR3 totals 13 residues. The ends were cut back, 4 bases at V and 1 base at J, with 8 bases in the middle.

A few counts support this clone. The CDR3 sequence is CASSFPGGAYGYTF. The DNA of the CDR3 is TGTGCCAGCAGCTTCCCGGGGGGCGCCTATGGCTACACCTTC. V gene TRBV9 combines with J gene TRBJ1-2; D might be TRBD1 (6 bases). Germline values: CDR1 SGDLS, CDR2 YYNGEE. The CDR3 has 14 amino acids. Trimming stripped 4 bases from V and 4 bases from J, with 14 bases between.

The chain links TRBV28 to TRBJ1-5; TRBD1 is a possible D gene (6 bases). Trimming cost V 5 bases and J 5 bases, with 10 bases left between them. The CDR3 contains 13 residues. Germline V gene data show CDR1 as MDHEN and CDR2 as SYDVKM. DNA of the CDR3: TGTGCCAGCAGTGGGGACACATATCAGCCCCAGCATTTT. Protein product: CASSGDTYQPQHF.

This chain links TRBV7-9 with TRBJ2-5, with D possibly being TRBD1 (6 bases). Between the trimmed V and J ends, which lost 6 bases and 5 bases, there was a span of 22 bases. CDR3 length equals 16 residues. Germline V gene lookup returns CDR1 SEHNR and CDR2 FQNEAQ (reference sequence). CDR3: CASSDRNPRQFETQYF. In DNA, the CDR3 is TGTGCCAGCAGTGACAGGAACCCCCGGCAGTTCGAGACCCAGTACTTC.

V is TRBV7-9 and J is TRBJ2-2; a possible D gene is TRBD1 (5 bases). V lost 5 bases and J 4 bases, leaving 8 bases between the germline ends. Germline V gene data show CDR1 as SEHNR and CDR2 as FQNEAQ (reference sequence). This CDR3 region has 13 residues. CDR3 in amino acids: CASSLDITGELFF. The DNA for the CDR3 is TGTGCCAGCAGCCTGGACATCACCGGGGAGCTGTTTTTT.

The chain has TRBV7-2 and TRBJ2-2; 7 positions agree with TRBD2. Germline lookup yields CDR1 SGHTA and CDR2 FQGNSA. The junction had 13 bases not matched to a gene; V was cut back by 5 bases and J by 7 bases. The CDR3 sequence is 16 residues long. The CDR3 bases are TGTGCCAGCAGCCTCCCCAGTGGGAGGGCGGTCGGGGAGCTGTTTTTT. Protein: CASSLPSGRAVGELFF.

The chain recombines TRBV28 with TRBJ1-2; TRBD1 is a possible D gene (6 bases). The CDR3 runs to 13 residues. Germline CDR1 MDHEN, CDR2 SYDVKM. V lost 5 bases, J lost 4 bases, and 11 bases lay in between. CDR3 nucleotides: TGTGCCAGCAGTCCAGGGGTCCTCTATGGCTACACCTTC. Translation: CASSPGVLYGYTF.

This CDR3 reads CASILSGDRGGGYTF. The DNA for the CDR3 is TGTGCCAGCATCCTCTCTGGGGACAGGGGGGGTGGCTACACCTTC. This sequence joins TRBV9 and TRBJ1-2, with 11 positions matching TRBD1. The CDR3 contains 15 residues. The ends lost 6 bases at V and 7 bases at J; junction bases unmatched: 11. The germline V gene has CDR1 SGDLS and CDR2 YYNGEE.

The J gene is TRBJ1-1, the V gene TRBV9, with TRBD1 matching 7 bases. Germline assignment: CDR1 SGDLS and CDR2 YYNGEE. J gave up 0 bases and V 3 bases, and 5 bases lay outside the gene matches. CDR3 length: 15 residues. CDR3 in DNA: TGTGCCAGCAGCGGCAAACAGGGGCTGAACACTGAAGCTTTCTTT. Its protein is CASSGKQGLNTEAFF. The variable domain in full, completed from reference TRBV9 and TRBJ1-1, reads DSGVTQTPKHLITATGQRVTLRCSPRSGDLSVYWYQQSLDQGLQFLIQYYNGEERAKGNILERFSAQQFPDLHSELNLSSLELGDSALYFCASSGKQGLNTEAFFGQGTRLTVV.

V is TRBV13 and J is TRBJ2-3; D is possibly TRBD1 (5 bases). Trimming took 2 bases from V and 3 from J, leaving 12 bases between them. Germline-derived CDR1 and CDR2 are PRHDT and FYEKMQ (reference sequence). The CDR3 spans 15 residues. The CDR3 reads CASSLMQGRTDTQYF. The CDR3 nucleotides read TGTGCCAGCAGCTTAATGCAGGGAAGGACAGATACGCAGTATTTT.

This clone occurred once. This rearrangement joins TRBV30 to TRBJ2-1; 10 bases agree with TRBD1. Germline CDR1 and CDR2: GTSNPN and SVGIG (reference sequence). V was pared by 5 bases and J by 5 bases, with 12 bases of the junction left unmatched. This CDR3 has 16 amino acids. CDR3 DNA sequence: TGTGCCTGGGACAGGGGGCTAGCGGGCCTTAACAATGAGCAGTTCTTC. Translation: CAWDRGLAGLNNEQFF.

The CDR3, as DNA: TGTGCCAGCAATCGCTTAGCAGATACGCAGTATTTT. It encodes CASNRLADTQYF. This sequence joins TRBV2 and TRBJ2-3; D call uncertain. Trimming stripped 7 bases from V and 4 bases from J, with 9 bases between. The CDR3 loop spans 12 amino acids. The germline V gene has CDR1 SNHLY and CDR2 FYNNEI.

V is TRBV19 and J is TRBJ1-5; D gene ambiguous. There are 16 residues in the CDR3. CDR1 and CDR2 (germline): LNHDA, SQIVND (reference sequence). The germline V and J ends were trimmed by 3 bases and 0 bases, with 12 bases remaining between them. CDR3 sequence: CASSMKRSDSNQPQHF. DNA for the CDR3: TGTGCCAGTAGTATGAAGAGGTCAGATAGCAATCAGCCCCAGCATTTT. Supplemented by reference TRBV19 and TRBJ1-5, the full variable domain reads DGGITQSPKYLFRKEGQNVTLSCEQNLNHDAMYWYRQDPGQGLRLIYYSQIVNDFQKGDIAEGYSVSREKKESFPLTVTSAQKNPTAFYLCASSMKRSDSNQPQHFGDGTRLSIL.

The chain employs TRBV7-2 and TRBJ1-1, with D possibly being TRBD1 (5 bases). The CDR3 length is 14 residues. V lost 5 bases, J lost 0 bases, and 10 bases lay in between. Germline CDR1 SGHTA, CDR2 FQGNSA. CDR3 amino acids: CASSRGRMNTEAFF. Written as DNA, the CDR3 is TGTGCCAGCAGCAGGGGTCGGATGAACACTGAAGCTTTCTTT. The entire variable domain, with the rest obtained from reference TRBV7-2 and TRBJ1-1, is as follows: GAGVSQSPSNKVTEKGKDVELRCDPISGHTALYWYRQSLGQGLEFLIYFQGNSAPDKSGLPSDRFSAERTGGSVSTLTIQRTQQEDSAVYLCASSRGRMNTEAFFGQGTRLTVV.

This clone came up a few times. CDR3 amino acids: CASSARDRINGGYTF. DNA for the CDR3: TGTGCCAGCAGCGCGCGGGACAGGATTAACGGCGGCTACACCTTC. The chain joins TRBV7-9 to TRBJ1-2; the match to TRBD1 covers 8 bases. With 5 bases clipped from V and 8 bases from J, the junction kept 13 bases outside the gene matches. Germline CDR1 and CDR2: SEHNR and FQNEAQ (reference sequence). The CDR3 loop spans 15 amino acids.

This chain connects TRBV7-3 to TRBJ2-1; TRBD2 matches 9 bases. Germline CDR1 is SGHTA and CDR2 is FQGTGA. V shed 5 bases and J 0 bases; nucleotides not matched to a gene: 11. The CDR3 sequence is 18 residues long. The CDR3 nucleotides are TGTGCCAGCAGCCGAGTGGCTAGCGGGACGATCTCCTACAATGAGCAGTTCTTC. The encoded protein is CASSRVASGTISYNEQFF.

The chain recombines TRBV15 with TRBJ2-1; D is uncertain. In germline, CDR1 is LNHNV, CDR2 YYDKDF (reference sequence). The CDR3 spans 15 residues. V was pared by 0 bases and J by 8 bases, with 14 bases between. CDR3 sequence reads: CATSRDPGIGYEQFF. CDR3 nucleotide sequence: TGTGCCACCAGCAGAGATCCCGGTATCGGGTATGAGCAGTTCTTC.

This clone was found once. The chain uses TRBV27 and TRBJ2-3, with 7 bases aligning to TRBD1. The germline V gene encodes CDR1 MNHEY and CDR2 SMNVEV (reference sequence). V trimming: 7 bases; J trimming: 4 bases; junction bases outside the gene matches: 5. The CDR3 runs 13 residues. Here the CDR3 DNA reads TGTGCCAGCAAAACGACAGGGTCAGATACGCAGTATTTT. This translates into CASKTTGSDTQYF.

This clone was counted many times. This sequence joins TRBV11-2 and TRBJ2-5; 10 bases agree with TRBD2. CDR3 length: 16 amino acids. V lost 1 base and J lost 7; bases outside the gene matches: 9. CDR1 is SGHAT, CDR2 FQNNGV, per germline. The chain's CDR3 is CASSLVAGGSPGTQYF. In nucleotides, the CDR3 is TGTGCCAGCAGCTTAGTAGCGGGGGGTTCCCCTGGGACCCAGTACTTC.

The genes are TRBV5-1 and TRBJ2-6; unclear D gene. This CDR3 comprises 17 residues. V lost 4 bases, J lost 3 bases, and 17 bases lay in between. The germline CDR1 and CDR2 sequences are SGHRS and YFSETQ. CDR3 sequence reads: CASSPSPAVGGANVLTF. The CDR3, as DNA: TGCGCCAGCAGCCCATCCCCGGCGGTTGGTGGGGCCAACGTCCTGACTTTC.